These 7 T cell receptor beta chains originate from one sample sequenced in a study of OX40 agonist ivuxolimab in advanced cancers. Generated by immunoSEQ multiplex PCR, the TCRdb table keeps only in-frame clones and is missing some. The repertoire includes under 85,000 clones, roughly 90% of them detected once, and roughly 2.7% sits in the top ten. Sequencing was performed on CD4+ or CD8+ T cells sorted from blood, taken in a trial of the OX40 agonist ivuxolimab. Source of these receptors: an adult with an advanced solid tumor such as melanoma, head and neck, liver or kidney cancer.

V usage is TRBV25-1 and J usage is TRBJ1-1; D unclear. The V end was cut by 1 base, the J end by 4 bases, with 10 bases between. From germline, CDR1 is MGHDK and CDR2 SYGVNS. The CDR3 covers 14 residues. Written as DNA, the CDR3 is TGTGCCAGCAGTGAATTAGTCCCGGGCACTGAAGCTTTCTTT. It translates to CASSELVPGTEAFF.

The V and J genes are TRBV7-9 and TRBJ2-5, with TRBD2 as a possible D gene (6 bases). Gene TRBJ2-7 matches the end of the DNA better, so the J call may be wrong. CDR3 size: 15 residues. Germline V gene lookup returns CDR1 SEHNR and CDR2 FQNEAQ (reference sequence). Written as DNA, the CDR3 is TGTGCCAGCAGCTTAGGCGGGATGGTCTCCTACGAGCAGTACTTC. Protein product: CASSLGGMVSYEQYF.

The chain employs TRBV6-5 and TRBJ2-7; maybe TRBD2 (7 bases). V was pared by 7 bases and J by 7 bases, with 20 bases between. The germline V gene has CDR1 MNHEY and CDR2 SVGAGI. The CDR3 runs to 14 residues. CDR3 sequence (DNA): TGTGCCAGCACCCCAAGGGGGGGAGGGAGAGAGCAGTACTTC. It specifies CASTPRGGGREQYF.

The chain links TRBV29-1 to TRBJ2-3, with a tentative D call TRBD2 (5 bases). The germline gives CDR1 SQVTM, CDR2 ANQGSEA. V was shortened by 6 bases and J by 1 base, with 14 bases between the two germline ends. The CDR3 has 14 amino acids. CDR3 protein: CSVHTSGGTDTQYF. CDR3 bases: TGCAGCGTACACACTTCCGGGGGCACAGATACGCAGTATTTT.

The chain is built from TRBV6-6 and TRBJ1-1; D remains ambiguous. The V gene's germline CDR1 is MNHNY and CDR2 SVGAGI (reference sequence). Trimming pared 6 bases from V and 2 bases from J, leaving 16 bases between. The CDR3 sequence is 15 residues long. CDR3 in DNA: TGTGCCAGCAGGGGATCGACCTGGAGAAACACTGAAGCTTTCTTT. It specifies CASRGSTWRNTEAFF.

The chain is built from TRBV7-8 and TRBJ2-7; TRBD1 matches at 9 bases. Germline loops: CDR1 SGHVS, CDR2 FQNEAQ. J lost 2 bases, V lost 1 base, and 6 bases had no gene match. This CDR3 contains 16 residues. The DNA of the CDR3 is TGTGCCAGCAGCTTAGGGAGGGACAGGGAGACCTACGAGCAGTACTTC. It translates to CASSLGRDRETYEQYF. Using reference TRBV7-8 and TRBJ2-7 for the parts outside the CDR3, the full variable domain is GAGVSQSPRYKVAKRGQDVALRCDPISGHVSLFWYQQALGQGPEFLTYFQNEAQLDKSGLPSDRFFAERPEGSVSTLKIQRTQQEDSAVYLCASSLGRDRETYEQYFGPGTRLTVT.

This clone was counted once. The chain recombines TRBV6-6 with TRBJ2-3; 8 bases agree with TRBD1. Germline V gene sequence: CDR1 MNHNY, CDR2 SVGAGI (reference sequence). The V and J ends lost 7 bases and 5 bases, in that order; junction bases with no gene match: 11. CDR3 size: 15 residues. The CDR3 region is CASTKSTGAIDTQYF. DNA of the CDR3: TGTGCCAGCACCAAATCGACAGGGGCTATAGATACGCAGTATTTT.